A single sample is the source of the 2 T cell receptor beta chains below, sequenced in a study of blood T cell repertoires in COVID-19. Profiled with immunoSEQ multiplex PCR; TCRdb holds only in-frame clones, not every one. This sample has about 59,000 clones, with approximately 83% found just once. Material: peripheral blood. These receptor sequences come from a woman at least 80 years old with acute or convalescent COVID-19.

This clone was observed a few times. This sequence joins TRBV6-5 and TRBJ2-7, with D perhaps TRBD2 (6 bases). The CDR3 runs to 15 residues. V was pared by 5 bases and J by 2 bases, with 16 bases between. The germline gives CDR1 MNHEY, CDR2 SVGAGI. The DNA for the CDR3 is TGTGCCAGCAGTATAACGGGACGGGGGACCTACGAGCAGTACTTC. Encoded protein: CASSITGRGTYEQYF.

V and J are TRBV6-1 and TRBJ2-7, with D perhaps matching TRBD2 (6 bases). CDR3 size: 15 residues. V lost 1 base to trimming and J lost 1 base, with 11 bases between them. Germline CDR1 MNHNS, CDR2 SASEGT. CDR3 in DNA: TGTGCCAGCAGTGAAGTAGCGGCAGCATCCTACGAGCAGTACTTC. This encodes CASSEVAAASYEQYF.